Listed here are 17 T cell receptor beta chains from one sample, sequenced in a study of response to subunit inactivated influenza vaccine. A single record per CDR3 protein comes from TCRdb applying MiXCR to the RT-PCR reads. The sample holds hundreds of thousands of distinct CDR3 sequences, around 8% seen once. The source was PBMCs from blood, collected around 25 months after vaccination. The receptors were gathered from a man between 50 and 75 years old who received an inactivated influenza vaccine.

The chain links TRBV7-6 to TRBJ2-1, with TRBD1 identical over 8 bases. J lost 8 bases, V lost 5 bases, and 8 bases had no gene match. CDR1 SGHVS and CDR2 FNYEAQ come from the germline V gene. This CDR3 comprises 14 residues. CDR3: CASSPRTGRYEQFF. CDR3 nucleotides: TGTGCCAGCAGCCCCCGGACAGGGCGGTATGAGCAGTTCTTC.

This clonotype was found many times. The rearrangement links TRBV3-1 to TRBJ1-6, with TRBD1 as a possible D gene (5 bases). In germline, CDR1 is LGHDT, CDR2 YNNKEL (reference sequence). V was shortened by 1 base and J by 7 bases, with 5 bases between the two germline ends. The CDR3 totals 13 residues. The CDR3 DNA sequence: TGTGCCAGCAGCCAAGGGGGGAATTCACCCCTCCACTTT. This sequence encodes CASSQGGNSPLHF. Complete variable domain (other parts from reference TRBV3-1 and TRBJ1-6): DTAVSQTPKYLVTQMGNDKSIKCEQNLGHDTMYWYKQDSKKFLKIMFSYNNKELIINETVPNRFSPKSPDKAHLNLHINSLELGDSAVYFCASSQGGNSPLHFGNGTRLTVT.

DNA of the CDR3: TGTGCCAGCAGTGAACTTTCGCCCATTTCGGGCAGGGGGATCGGGGAGCTGTTTTTT. Amino acids: CASSELSPISGRGIGELFF. This chain connects TRBV6-1 to TRBJ2-2; 7 nucleotides align to TRBD1. Germline V gene lookup returns CDR1 MNHNS and CDR2 SASEGT. V gave up 2 bases and J gave up 7 bases; unmatched junction bases: 19. The CDR3 spans 19 residues.

This clonotype was picked up many times. The chain recombines TRBV24-1 with TRBJ1-2; perhaps TRBD1 as D (6 bases). CDR3 length: 16 residues. Germline lookup yields CDR1 KGHDR and CDR2 SFDVKD. V was trimmed by 4 bases and J by 2 bases, leaving 16 bases between them. The CDR3 protein is CATSDPVGGGNYGYTF. CDR3 in DNA: TGTGCCACCAGTGACCCCGTGGGGGGCGGAAACTATGGCTACACCTTC.

This clonotype was seen only a few times. This rearrangement joins TRBV20-1 to TRBJ2-5, with TRBD1 matching over 8 bases. The CDR3 has 15 residues. Losses at the gene ends were 2 bases for V and 5 bases for J; bases not matched to a gene: 10. The germline V gene has CDR1 DFQATT and CDR2 SNEGSKA (reference sequence). The CDR3 region has the DNA TGCAGTGCTAGACAGGCAGGGGGCGCGGGCGAGACCCAGTACTTC. Encoded protein: CSARQAGGAGETQYF.

In this sample, this clonotype turned up many times. This chain joins TRBV9 and TRBJ2-7, with TRBD1 as a possible D gene (7 bases). The CDR3 spans 17 residues. Trimming stripped 0 bases from V and 3 bases from J, with 19 bases between. Per the germline V gene, CDR1 is SGDLS and CDR2 is YYNGEE. In nucleotides, the CDR3 is TGTGCCAGCAGCGTAGGTTGGAGGAGTCAGGGGGGCTACGAGCAGTACTTC. Protein sequence: CASSVGWRSQGGYEQYF.

This clonotype occurred a few times. V usage is TRBV4-1 and J usage is TRBJ1-1, with D perhaps TRBD1 (6 bases). Germline values: CDR1 MGHRA, CDR2 YSYEKL. The CDR3 runs to 14 residues. V lost 1 base, J lost 4 bases, and 10 bases lay in between. Written as DNA, the CDR3 is TGCGCCAGCAGCCAAGGTACGACAGGCACTGAAGCTTTCTTT. Amino acid sequence: CASSQGTTGTEAFF.

This clonotype was observed a handful of times. Germline and junction disagree at one end, which may indicate a read error. The chain couples TRBV28 to TRBJ2-3; the D gene is possibly TRBD2 (7 bases). From germline, CDR1 is MDHEN and CDR2 SYDVKM. The CDR3 has 15 amino acids. CDR3 sequence reads: CASSGPGGGTDTQYF. The CDR3 DNA reads as TGTGCCAGCTCAGGGCCGGGGGGCGGCACAGATACGCAGTACTTT.

This clonotype was counted at least ten times. The chain employs TRBV28 and TRBJ2-7, with 7 bases fitting TRBD2. The ends lost 5 bases at V and 9 bases at J; junction bases unmatched: 13. The CDR3 runs to 14 residues. Germline lookup yields CDR1 MDHEN and CDR2 SYDVKM. The CDR3 is CASSPTRGLLRQYF. The CDR3 DNA reads as TGTGCCAGCAGTCCCACAAGGGGACTACTCAGGCAGTACTTC.

The table lists this clonotype with many counts. This rearrangement joins TRBV5-1 to TRBJ1-6, with 10 bases aligning to TRBD1. V dropped 0 bases and J dropped 9; count of bases not matched to a gene: 12. CDR3 length equals 18 residues. Germline CDR1 SGHRS, CDR2 YFSETQ. CDR3 bases: TGCGCCAGCAGCTTGGGGGCCGGACAGGGGGGTTATGGTTCACCCCTCCACTTT. Translating it yields CASSLGAGQGGYGSPLHF.

The chain's CDR3 is CASSILGTFNEKLFF. The CDR3 region has the DNA TGTGCCAGCAGCATCCTCGGGACATTTAATGAAAAACTGTTTTTT. The chain has TRBV12-3 or TRBV12-4 and TRBJ1-4; maybe TRBD1 (6 bases). This CDR3 is built from 15 residues. V dropped 6 bases and J dropped 4 bases, with 15 bases sitting between them.

This clonotype occurred many times. The chain has TRBV11-2 and TRBJ2-3; D ambiguous. V was trimmed by 5 bases and J by 4 bases, leaving 13 bases between them. The CDR3 has 14 residues. Germline CDR1 is SGHAT and CDR2 is FQNNGV. The CDR3 sequence: CASSQSRAADTQYF. For the CDR3, the DNA is TGTGCCAGCAGCCAAAGCCGGGCCGCAGATACGCAGTATTTT.

This clonotype was counted ten times or more. The chain recombines TRBV6-5 with TRBJ2-3; unclear D gene. The CDR3 is 13 amino acids. The germline gives CDR1 MNHEY, CDR2 SVGAGI. Trimming took 0 bases from V and 4 from J, leaving 5 bases between them. This CDR3 reads CASSYSDADTQYF. The DNA of the CDR3 is TGTGCCAGCAGTTACTCCGACGCAGATACGCAGTATTTT.

The chain's CDR3 is CASSQDLTTGRSPLHF. The CDR3 region has the DNA TGTGCCAGCAGCCAGGATCTCACGACAGGGCGTTCACCCCTCCACTTT. This chain joins TRBV4-2 and TRBJ1-6; 7 bases are shared with TRBD1. Germline lookup yields CDR1 LGHNA and CDR2 YNFKEQ. Trimming removed 3 bases from V and 9 bases from J; junction bases left unmatched: 11. The CDR3 covers 16 residues.

This clonotype was found many times. This chain links TRBV29-1 with TRBJ2-1; the D gene is possibly TRBD1 (6 bases). In germline, CDR1 is SQVTM, CDR2 ANQGSEA. Trimming cost V 7 bases and J 2 bases, with 12 bases left between them. The CDR3 spans 13 residues. CDR3 nucleotides: TGCAGCGGACTGGGACACACCTACAATGAGCAGTTCTTC. Its translation: CSGLGHTYNEQFF.

This clonotype was counted many times. The chain joins TRBV6-2 or TRBV6-3 to TRBJ2-7, with 10 bases identical to TRBD1. Germline lookup yields CDR1 MNHEY and CDR2 SVGEGT. V lost 2 bases to trimming and J lost 5 bases; unmatched junction nucleotides: 6. The CDR3 is 15 residues long. The CDR3 region is CASSYGQGVPDEQYF. In DNA, the CDR3 is TGTGCCAGCAGTTACGGACAGGGGGTCCCTGACGAGCAGTACTTC.

This clonotype was observed many times. V is TRBV12-3 or TRBV12-4 and J is TRBJ1-2, with TRBD1 identical over 9 bases. The ends lost 5 bases at V and 2 bases at J; junction bases unmatched: 3. This CDR3 is built from 14 residues. CDR3 in DNA: TGTGCCAGCAGTAAAGGACAGGGGAACTATGGCTACACCTTC. This sequence encodes CASSKGQGNYGYTF.